The clone carrying this T cell receptor beta chain was seen repeatedly, ten times or more. Other DNA sequences from this sample encode an identical CDR3 as well. As originally analysed: Amplification of reference gene primers provided the estimated nucleated cell counts. Profiled with immunoSEQ multiplex PCR; TCRdb holds only in-frame clones, not every one. V, J and clone size derive from that table, while D and trimming were established from the DNA sequence. Of fewer than 250,000 clones in the sample, about 83% were seen once. CDR3 size: 13 residues. Trimming left V 0 bases short and J 5 bases short, with 7 bases between. Germline CDR1 reads LGHNA; CDR2 reads YSLEER. This sample is part of a study of blood T cell repertoires in COVID-19. About the study: COVID-19 samples, acute and convalescent, were from the United States, Italy and Spain.

Residents of 24 US areas, aged roughly 18 to 89 years, made up the participants. Clinical history as reported by participants underpinned cohort assignment. Source material: PBMCs or T cells enriched from blood (not recorded which). The sequence came from a woman between 45 and 60 years old who had been exposed to COVID-19. The chain joins TRBV4-3 to TRBJ1-1; a possible D gene is TRBD1 (5 bases). The CDR3 reads CASSQDRGTEAFF. CDR3 sequence (DNA): TGCGCCAGCAGCCAAGATCGGGGGACTGAAGCTTTCTTT.